This T cell receptor beta chain is drawn from a study of metastatic and nonmetastatic thyroid tumors. TCRdb reprocessed the PCR reads via MiXCR. This table has about 32,000 clones, approximately 25% appearing once. To note about this clone: Its ends do not fully match the called genes, so a read error is possible.

All patients reached thyroid surgery having received no treatment beforehand. This CDR3 is built from 10 residues. Germline values: CDR1 SNHLY, CDR2 FYNNEI. The receptor comes from a female donor with papillary thyroid cancer or a benign thyroid nodule (not recorded which). Some clones in this sample may be carry-over from other donors' samples. The V call is TRBV2, the J call TRBJ2-7; D is unresolved. Sequences were obtained from blood. CDR3 in amino acids: CASREAGCYF. The CDR3 DNA reads TGTGCCAGCAGAGAAGCTGGGTGCTACTTC.